This TCR beta chain was observed in a study of T cells in Graves' hyperthyroidism and ophthalmopathy. Germline V CDR1 and CDR2: MDHEN, SYDVKM. The CDR3 spans 15 residues. Trimming cost V 6 bases and J 1 base; bases outside gene matches: 8. TCR beta CDR3 sequences were amplified from RNA transcripts. The TCR CDR3 first-round RT-PCR relied on the HTBI primer set. TCRdb reprocessed the multiplex PCR reads with MiXCR, giving one entry per CDR3 protein. The sample has 700,000 to 850,000 distinct CDR3 sequences; under 45% are singletons. The chain uses TRBV28 and TRBJ2-5; 7 bases map to TRBD2. Sequenced sample: blood. The source is a woman aged 40 to 50 with Graves' hyperthyroidism. The CDR3 spells CASRRASGVQETQYF. CDR3 DNA sequence: TGTGCCAGCAGGAGGGCTAGCGGCGTCCAAGAGACCCAGTACTTC. The full variable domain, completed using reference TRBV28 and TRBJ2-5, is DVKVTQSSRYLVKRTGEKVFLECVQDMDHENMFWYRQDPGLGLRLIYFSYDVKMKEKGDIPEGYSVSREKKERFSLILESASTNQTSMYLCASRRASGVQETQYFGPGTRLLVL.